This entry lists 28 T cell receptor beta chains sequenced from one sample in a study of lymphopenia after photon versus proton radiotherapy. Libraries were prepared by immunoSEQ multiplex PCR; TCRdb keeps only in-frame clonotypes and omits some of them. The sample consists of 25,000 to 30,000 clones, approximately 85% of them appearing once. The sequencing here drew on peripheral blood, taken from a patient treated with photon-based radiotherapy. All receptors come from a middle-aged man with gastric cancer.

V is TRBV6-1 and J is TRBJ2-7, with 10 bases lining up with TRBD1. The junction had 0 bases not matched to a gene; V was cut back by 1 base and J by 0 bases. CDR3 length: 15 amino acids. CDR1 MNHNS and CDR2 SASEGT come from the germline V gene. The CDR3 coding sequence is TGTGCCAGCAGTGAAGGGACAGGGGGCTCCTACGAGCAGTACTTC. Its protein is CASSEGTGGSYEQYF.

The V call is TRBV6-6, the J call TRBJ1-5, with D possibly being TRBD1 (5 bases). V was shortened by 2 bases and J by 4 bases, with 12 bases between the two germline ends. The CDR3 extends over 15 amino acids. Looked up from germline, CDR1 is MNHNY and CDR2 is SVGAGI (reference sequence). Written as DNA, the CDR3 is TGTGCCAGCAGTTACGGGGCAGGAGGTAATCAGCCCCAGCATTTT. Residues: CASSYGAGGNQPQHF.

The V call is TRBV7-3, the J call TRBJ2-1, with D possibly matching TRBD2 (7 bases). V gave up 0 bases and J gave up 5 bases, with 11 bases separating them. The CDR3 consists of 15 residues. Germline CDR1 and CDR2: SGHTA and FQGTGA. The CDR3 region is CASSLTAGADNEQFF. The CDR3 coding sequence is TGTGCCAGCAGCTTAACTGCGGGGGCCGACAATGAGCAGTTCTTC.

This clone was detected only once. The rearrangement joins TRBV18 to TRBJ2-5; D ambiguous. Germline loops: CDR1 KGHSH, CDR2 LQKENI. The CDR3 has 13 residues. V gave up 4 bases and J gave up 0 bases, with 6 bases separating them. CDR3 DNA: TGTGCCAGCTCACGCGGACACCAAGAGACCCAGTACTTC. Translated, it gives CASSRGHQETQYF.

J is TRBJ2-3 and V is TRBV2, with TRBD2 as a possible D gene (5 bases). The CDR3 contains 13 residues. Germline assignment: CDR1 SNHLY and CDR2 FYNNEI. The germline V and J ends were trimmed by 8 bases and 1 base, with 10 bases remaining between them. CDR3 amino acids: CASLKLGTDTQYF. The CDR3 coding sequence is TGTGCCAGCCTTAAACTAGGCACAGATACGCAGTATTTT.

This clone has only one observation. This rearrangement joins TRBV9 to TRBJ1-1, with D possibly being TRBD1 (6 bases). This CDR3 is built from 14 residues. The germline V gene encodes CDR1 SGDLS and CDR2 YYNGEE. V was shortened by 4 bases and J by 6 bases, with 16 bases between the two germline ends. The CDR3 region has the DNA TGTGCCAGCAGCCAATTTCACGGGACATCTGAAGCTTTCTTT. Protein: CASSQFHGTSEAFF.

The gene calls are TRBV19 and TRBJ1-2, with 7 positions matching TRBD1. The CDR3 loop spans 11 amino acids. Germline loops: CDR1 LNHDA, CDR2 SQIVND (reference sequence). The V segment lost 8 bases and the J segment 14 bases; nucleotides outside the gene matches: 11. CDR3 region: CASFDRVSYTF. CDR3 bases: TGTGCCAGTTTTGACAGGGTTTCCTATACCTTC.

The V gene is TRBV5-1, the J gene TRBJ2-2; 7 positions agree with TRBD1. After removal of 0 bases from V and 1 base from J, the junction contained 3 bases not matched to a gene. Per the germline V gene, CDR1 is SGHRS and CDR2 is YFSETQ. CDR3 length: 16 amino acids. Here the CDR3 DNA reads TGCGCCAGCAGCTTGGAGAGGGGGCGGAACACCGGGGAGCTGTTTTTT. It encodes CASSLERGRNTGELFF. Complete variable domain (other parts from reference TRBV5-1 and TRBJ2-2): KAGVTQTPRYLIKTRGQQVTLSCSPISGHRSVSWYQQTPGQGLQFLFEYFSETQRNKGNFPGRFSGRQFSNSRSEMNVSTLELGDSALYLCASSLERGRNTGELFFGEGSRLTVL.

This clone was seen only a few times. CDR3 nucleotides: TGTGCCACGCTAGCGGTCTACAATGAGCAGTTCTTC. Encoded protein: CATLAVYNEQFF. The rearrangement links TRBV11-3 to TRBJ2-1; 7 bases fit TRBD2. V lost 10 bases and J lost 3; bases outside the gene matches: 3. Germline V gene lookup returns CDR1 SGHNT and CDR2 YENEEA. The CDR3 is made up of 12 amino acids. Full variable domain (missing parts from reference TRBV11-3 and TRBJ2-1): EAGVVQSPRYKIIEKKQPVAFWCNPISGHNTLYWYLQNLGQGPELLIRYENEEAVDDSQLPKDRFSAERLKGVDSTLKIQPAELGDSAVYLCATLAVYNEQFFGPGTRLTVL.

The sample holds one count of this clone. The chain links TRBV9 to TRBJ2-3; D is possibly TRBD1 (5 bases). This CDR3 is 14 amino acids long. V lost 4 bases to trimming and J lost 2 bases, with 11 bases between them. Germline V gene sequence: CDR1 SGDLS, CDR2 YYNGEE. The CDR3 loop is CASSPRGFTDTQYF. The CDR3 DNA sequence: TGTGCCAGCAGCCCAAGGGGTTTCACAGATACGCAGTATTTT.

The gene calls are TRBV14 and TRBJ2-5; D is uncertain. CDR1 and CDR2 (germline): SGHDN, FVKESK. This CDR3 spans 13 amino acids. V lost 1 base and J lost 7, with 10 bases in between. CDR3 residues: CASSQARSGTQYF. The CDR3 bases are TGTGCCAGCAGCCAAGCTAGATCTGGGACCCAGTACTTC.

The gene calls are TRBV5-4 and TRBJ2-2; D unclear. The germline V gene encodes CDR1 SGHNT and CDR2 YYREEE (reference sequence). The ends were cut back, 2 bases at V and 7 bases at J, with 9 bases in the middle. The CDR3 sequence is 13 residues long. CDR3 sequence (DNA): TGTGCCAGCAGCTTACCCGCGGTCGGGGAGCTGTTTTTT. Its translation: CASSLPAVGELFF.

V usage is TRBV11-2 and J usage is TRBJ1-2; TRBD1 might be the D (5 bases). Germline lookup yields CDR1 SGHAT and CDR2 FQNNGV. The CDR3 length is 13 residues. The ends were cut back, 1 base at V and 5 bases at J, with 8 bases in the middle. In nucleotides, the CDR3 is TGTGCCAGCAGCTTAGTGGGGGTTTATGGCTACACCTTC. Its protein is CASSLVGVYGYTF.

The chain has TRBV7-2 and TRBJ1-2; the D is unclear. CDR1 SGHTA and CDR2 FQGNSA come from the germline V gene. The CDR3 is 13 amino acids. V dropped 2 bases and J dropped 4 bases, with 8 bases sitting between them. The CDR3 loop reads CASSLHTFYGYTF. For the CDR3, the DNA is TGTGCCAGCAGCTTACATACCTTCTATGGCTACACCTTC. Together with reference TRBV7-2 and TRBJ1-2, the CDR3 gives the full variable domain: GAGVSQSPSNKVTEKGKDVELRCDPISGHTALYWYRQSLGQGLEFLIYFQGNSAPDKSGLPSDRFSAERTGGSVSTLTIQRTQQEDSAVYLCASSLHTFYGYTFGSGTRLTVV.

V is TRBV7-2 and J is TRBJ2-3, with D tentatively TRBD1 (5 bases). V was trimmed by 4 bases and J by 7 bases, leaving 15 bases between them. Germline assignment: CDR1 SGHTA and CDR2 FQGNSA. The CDR3 length is 14 residues. The CDR3 bases are TGTGCCAGCAGCTCACCTGGGGCCTTAAATACGCAGTATTTT. This gives the protein CASSSPGALNTQYF. The full variable domain, in which reference TRBV7-2 and TRBJ2-3 provide the parts outside the CDR3, is GAGVSQSPSNKVTEKGKDVELRCDPISGHTALYWYRQSLGQGLEFLIYFQGNSAPDKSGLPSDRFSAERTGGSVSTLTIQRTQQEDSAVYLCASSSPGALNTQYFGPGTRLTVL.

This chain connects TRBV5-1 to TRBJ1-1; TRBD1 matches 8 bases. The CDR3 totals 14 residues. The J segment lost 6 bases and the V segment lost 2 bases, leaving 6 bases of the junction unmatched. Germline CDR1 is SGHRS and CDR2 is YFSETQ. CDR3 in DNA: TGCGCCAGCAGCTTTTCGGGACAGGTCCCTGAAGCTTTCTTT. The encoded protein is CASSFSGQVPEAFF.

The chain has TRBV7-2 and TRBJ2-7; possibly TRBD2 for D (6 bases). The CDR3 runs 14 residues. The germline V and J ends were trimmed by 7 bases and 1 base, with 14 bases remaining between them. Germline CDR1 reads SGHTA; CDR2 reads FQGNSA. In nucleotides, the CDR3 is TGTGCCAGCATCCCGGGACGGGGGTCCTACGAGCAGTACTTC. Residues: CASIPGRGSYEQYF. The entire variable domain, with the rest obtained from reference TRBV7-2 and TRBJ2-7, is as follows: GAGVSQSPSNKVTEKGKDVELRCDPISGHTALYWYRQSLGQGLEFLIYFQGNSAPDKSGLPSDRFSAERTGGSVSTLTIQRTQQEDSAVYLCASIPGRGSYEQYFGPGTRLTVT.

This clone has only a few counts. The chain has TRBV11-2 and TRBJ2-7, with D hard to call. CDR3 length: 12 residues. Germline V gene lookup returns CDR1 SGHAT and CDR2 FQNNGV. The germline V and J ends were trimmed by 1 base and 0 bases, with 1 base remaining between them. Here the CDR3 DNA reads TGTGCCAGCAGCTTAGGCTCCTACGAGCAGTACTTC. Translation: CASSLGSYEQYF. Based on the CDR3 plus reference TRBV11-2 and TRBJ2-7, the full variable domain is EAGVAQSPRYKIIEKRQSVAFWCNPISGHATLYWYQQILGQGPKLLIQFQNNGVVDDSQLPKDRFSAERLKGVDSTLKIQPAKLEDSAVYLCASSLGSYEQYFGPGTRLTVT.

This clone was seen more than once but under ten times. This chain uses TRBV7-2 with TRBJ1-2; tentative D call: TRBD1 (6 bases). This CDR3 has 13 amino acids. Germline V gives CDR1 SGHTA, CDR2 FQGNSA. Trimming cost V 0 bases and J 8 bases, with 10 bases left between them. Here the CDR3 DNA reads TGTGCCAGCAGCTTAGCAGGGGGGGAAGGCTACACCTTC. It specifies CASSLAGGEGYTF.

V and J are TRBV7-3 and TRBJ1-2; D is perhaps TRBD1 (6 bases). Trimming stripped 2 bases from V and 5 bases from J, with 21 bases between. The CDR3 totals 17 residues. Looked up from germline, CDR1 is SGHTA and CDR2 is FQGTGA. The CDR3 DNA sequence: TGTGCCAGCAGCTTAGTACCCAGGGGTGACCTTGGGTATGGCTACACCTTC. Translation gives CASSLVPRGDLGYGYTF.

J is TRBJ1-1 and V is TRBV18; 8 nucleotides line up with TRBD1. The CDR3 extends over 14 amino acids. V trimming: 4 bases; J trimming: 8 bases; junction bases outside the gene matches: 9. Per the germline V gene, CDR1 is KGHSH and CDR2 is LQKENI. CDR3 coding DNA: TGTGCCAGCTCACAAGGACAGGGCGGAATAGAAGCTTTCTTT. The encoded protein is CASSQGQGGIEAFF.

The chain is built from TRBV6-6 and TRBJ1-2; possibly TRBD1 for D (5 bases). The CDR3 contains 12 residues. V was clipped by 8 bases and J by 7 bases, with 14 bases between them. From germline, CDR1 is MNHNY and CDR2 SVGAGI (reference sequence). The CDR3 region is CASSGLASGYTF. In DNA form, the CDR3 reads TGTGCCAGCTCGGGGCTCGCGAGTGGCTACACCTTC.

The chain joins TRBV7-9 to TRBJ2-5; a weak D match, TRBD2 (6 bases). V lost 7 bases, J lost 0 bases, and 12 bases lay in between. In germline, CDR1 is SEHNR, CDR2 FQNEAQ (reference sequence). The CDR3 has 14 residues. This CDR3 is CASTSGVYQETQYF. Here the CDR3 DNA reads TGTGCCAGCACCTCGGGGGTGTACCAAGAGACCCAGTACTTC.

This sequence joins TRBV21-1 and TRBJ2-2. TRBV21-1 is a documented pseudogene. The CDR3 is made up of 14 amino acids. The DNA for the CDR3 is TGTGCCAGCAGGGGGGGCAAGGGCCCCGGGGAGCTGTTTTTT. It encodes CASRGGKGPGELFF.

The chain links TRBV19 to TRBJ2-3, with 8 bases fitting TRBD1. CDR3 size: 13 residues. With 9 bases clipped from V and 2 bases from J, the junction kept 4 bases outside the gene matches. CDR1 and CDR2 from the germline V gene are LNHDA and SQIVND (reference sequence). CDR3 bases: TGTGCCAGCTCGGACAGGGACACAGATACGCAGTATTTT. This gives the protein CASSDRDTDTQYF.

The V call is TRBV5-6, the J call TRBJ1-5; D unclear. Looked up from germline, CDR1 is SGHDT and CDR2 is YYEEEE. This CDR3 region has 14 residues. V dropped 5 bases and J dropped 6 bases, with 15 bases sitting between them. The CDR3 is CASSESVEGQPQHF. CDR3 coding DNA: TGTGCCAGCAGTGAATCGGTTGAGGGTCAGCCCCAGCATTTT. Full variable domain (missing parts from reference TRBV5-6 and TRBJ1-5): DAGVTQSPTHLIKTRGQQVTLRCSPKSGHDTVSWYQQALGQGPQFIFQYYEEEERQRGNFPDRFSGHQFPNYSSELNVNALLLGDSALYLCASSESVEGQPQHFGDGTRLSIL.

This clone was seen just once. The chain uses TRBV2 and TRBJ1-5; 8 nucleotides line up with TRBD1. The CDR3 runs to 14 residues. Per the germline V gene, CDR1 is SNHLY and CDR2 is FYNNEI. The V segment lost 8 bases and the J segment 4 bases; nucleotides outside the gene matches: 7. The chain's CDR3 is CASYTGTGNQPQHF. In DNA form, the CDR3 reads TGTGCCAGCTACACCGGGACAGGTAATCAGCCCCAGCATTTT.

The chain recombines TRBV14 with TRBJ1-2; D unresolved. This CDR3 region has 15 residues. The V gene's germline CDR1 is SGHDN and CDR2 FVKESK. V dropped 1 base and J dropped 10 bases, with 19 bases sitting between them. The CDR3 loop reads CASSQVGAWGALYTF. Written as DNA, the CDR3 is TGTGCCAGCAGCCAAGTAGGCGCCTGGGGTGCCCTCTACACCTTC.